A single T cell receptor (beta chain) is shown here with its context. The data were obtained in a study of blood T cell repertoires in COVID-19. Study-level background: Samples of COVID-19 (acute and convalescent) were obtained from the United States, Italy and Spain.

This CDR3 region has 14 residues. Between the trimmed V and J ends, which lost 2 bases and 9 bases, there was a span of 14 bases. CDR1 and CDR2 from the germline V gene are MDHEN and SYDVKM. Clones were read by immunoSEQ multiplex PCR, and TCRdb kept only the in-frame ones, dropping some. The sample includes some 100,000 clones, about nine tenths of them seen just once. V usage is TRBV28 and J usage is TRBJ1-3; unclear D gene. The sequence derives from a man over 45 with acute or convalescent COVID-19. Sequenced material: peripheral blood. The DNA for the CDR3 is TGTGCCAGCAGTTTAAGTCGGGGAGTTGGCACCATATATTTT. It specifies CASSLSRGVGTIYF.